What follows are 25 T cell receptor beta chains derived from one specimen sequenced in a study of shared clonotypes between healthy human individuals. Data came from immunoSEQ multiplex PCR; TCRdb stores just in-frame clones and leaves some out. Counted here are hundreds of thousands of clones, 73% occurring once; the ten biggest clones make up around 1.7%. The specimen sequenced was memory CD4+ T cells sorted from blood. Subset indicated: CD45RA-negative fraction. The receptors derive from a woman aged 25 to 39 in good health.

The chain has TRBV7-8 and TRBJ1-3, with TRBD1 identical over 7 bases. This CDR3 contains 16 residues. Germline V lookup: CDR1 SGHVS, CDR2 FQNEAQ. V lost 5 bases to trimming and J lost 0 bases; unmatched junction nucleotides: 7. For the CDR3, the DNA is TGTGCCAGCAGCCCGACACAGGGGCGCTCTGGAAACACCATATATTTT. Encoded protein: CASSPTQGRSGNTIYF.

The rearrangement links TRBV5-1 to TRBJ1-2; 7 bases match TRBD1. CDR1 is SGHRS, CDR2 YFSETQ, per germline. V was pared by 1 base and J by 7 bases, with 4 bases of the junction left unmatched. This CDR3 is built from 13 residues. The CDR3 reads CASSLTGEAGYTF. The CDR3 DNA sequence: TGCGCCAGCAGCTTGACAGGGGAAGCTGGCTACACCTTC. The whole variable domain, filled in from reference TRBV5-1 and TRBJ1-2, reads KAGVTQTPRYLIKTRGQQVTLSCSPISGHRSVSWYQQTPGQGLQFLFEYFSETQRNKGNFPGRFSGRQFSNSRSEMNVSTLELGDSALYLCASSLTGEAGYTFGSGTRLTVV.

The chain combines TRBV27 with TRBJ1-5; 8 bases line up with TRBD1. V trimming: 7 bases; J trimming: 6 bases; junction bases outside the gene matches: 5. This CDR3 region has 13 residues. Germline V gene lookup returns CDR1 MNHEY and CDR2 SMNVEV (reference sequence). CDR3 DNA sequence: TGTGCCAGCAACGCAGGGGGCAGTCAGCCCCAGCATTTT. Translated: CASNAGGSQPQHF.

Notes on this clone: The same CDR3 can be traced to other DNA sequences in this sample. This chain uses TRBV29-1 with TRBJ2-1; TRBD1 is a possible D gene (5 bases). CDR1 is SQVTM, CDR2 ANQGSEA, per germline. Trimming pared 7 bases from V and 1 base from J, leaving 11 bases between. The CDR3 sequence is 13 residues long. CDR3 in DNA: TGCAGCGGTCTTAGGGGTTCCTACAATGAGCAGTTCTTC. The encoded protein is CSGLRGSYNEQFF.

The chain joins TRBV5-1 to TRBJ2-2, with D possibly being TRBD2 (6 bases). Germline CDR1 reads SGHRS; CDR2 reads YFSETQ. The CDR3 runs 15 residues. The V gene lost 7 bases and the J gene lost 1 base, with 14 bases spanning the gap. As DNA, the CDR3 is TGCGCCAGCGAGGAAGGTAGCGGGAACACCGGGGAGCTGTTTTTT. Translated: CASEEGSGNTGELFF.

The chain recombines TRBV29-1 with TRBJ1-5; D remains unclear. Germline V gene sequence: CDR1 SQVTM, CDR2 ANQGSEA. Deletions cut 4 bases from V and 7 bases from J, with 11 bases between. CDR3 length: 12 amino acids. In DNA form, the CDR3 reads TGCAGCGTTGGGACGGGAGGGCAGCCCCAGCATTTT. Amino acid sequence: CSVGTGGQPQHF. The full variable domain, in which reference TRBV29-1 and TRBJ1-5 provide the parts outside the CDR3, is SAVISQKPSRDICQRGTSLTIQCQVDSQVTMMFWYRQQPGQSLTLIATANQGSEATYESGFVIDKFPISRPNLTFSTLTVSNMSPEDSSIYLCSVGTGGQPQHFGDGTRLSIL.

This rearrangement joins TRBV5-5 to TRBJ2-1; D remains unclear. V lost 1 base and J 6 bases, leaving 20 bases between the germline ends. Germline CDR1 and CDR2: SGHKS and YYEKEE (reference sequence). The CDR3 runs 17 residues. In DNA form, the CDR3 reads TGTGCCAGCAGCTTGCGGTTCGACCTACTGGTCCCCAATGAGCAGTTCTTC. Residues: CASSLRFDLLVPNEQFF.

The chain employs TRBV18 and TRBJ1-2; the match to TRBD1 covers 8 bases. Per the germline V gene, CDR1 is KGHSH and CDR2 is LQKENI. The J segment lost 11 bases and the V segment lost 0 bases, leaving 11 bases of the junction unmatched. The CDR3 runs to 15 residues. The CDR3, as DNA: TGTGCCAGCTCACCACCGGGGTCGACAGGGGAATCTTACACCTTC. Translating gives CASSPPGSTGESYTF.

Worth noting for this clone: The identical CDR3 is also encoded by other nucleotide sequences in the sample. The chain couples TRBV7-9 to TRBJ2-7; 11 bases match TRBD2. Trimming at V came to 4 bases and at J to 3 bases, leaving 5 bases not matched to a gene. Germline assignment: CDR1 SEHNR and CDR2 FQNEAQ (reference sequence). CDR3 length: 15 amino acids. The CDR3 sequence: CASSSLAGASYEQYF. The CDR3 region has the DNA TGTGCCAGCAGCTCACTAGCGGGAGCGAGCTACGAGCAGTACTTC.

In this sample, this clone turned up a few times. The chain joins TRBV10-1 to TRBJ1-1; TRBD1 matches 7 bases. V lost 0 bases to trimming and J lost 5 bases; unmatched junction nucleotides: 3. The CDR3 loop spans 14 amino acids. The germline gives CDR1 WNHNN, CDR2 SYGVQD (reference sequence). The CDR3 is CASSESTGLTEAFF. The CDR3 DNA reads TGCGCCAGCAGTGAGTCGACAGGGCTGACTGAAGCTTTCTTT.

This rearrangement joins TRBV6-6 to TRBJ1-2; D call uncertain. The CDR3 consists of 16 residues. Germline CDR1 and CDR2: MNHNY and SVGAGI (reference sequence). V lost 6 bases to trimming and J lost 4 bases, with 21 bases between them. The CDR3 DNA follows: TGTGCCAGCAGAACCCTTTTGCTCGATCGGGGCTATGGCTACACCTTC. It codes for CASRTLLLDRGYGYTF.

The table lists this clone with a count of one. The chain couples TRBV28 to TRBJ2-5, with 16 bases fitting TRBD2. The V gene end was trimmed by 3 bases and the J gene end by 3 bases; junction bases not matched to a gene: 7. This CDR3 is built from 18 residues. Per germline, CDR1 MDHEN and CDR2 SYDVKM. CDR3 in amino acids: CASSFGTSGRVPKETQYF. The CDR3 DNA reads TGTGCCAGCAGTTTTGGGACTAGCGGGAGGGTCCCCAAAGAGACCCAGTACTTC.

On this clone itself: The junction and the germline gene differ at one end; a read error may be behind it. The chain uses TRBV20-1 and TRBJ2-4; 9 bases match TRBD1. Germline loops: CDR1 DFQATT, CDR2 SNEGSKA (reference sequence). The CDR3 loop spans 11 amino acids. The CDR3 region has the DNA TGCAGTGCCAGAGGACAGGGGTTTCCGTACTTC. This codes for CSARGQGFPYF.

This clone has ten or more counts. The chain employs TRBV29-1 and TRBJ2-3, with 11 bases matching TRBD2. The CDR3 length is 13 residues. With V trimmed by 8 bases and J by 4 bases, 5 bases remained unmatched. From germline, CDR1 is SQVTM and CDR2 ANQGSEA. This CDR3 reads CSTTSGSADTQYF. CDR3 DNA: TGCAGCACCACTAGCGGGAGTGCAGATACGCAGTATTTT.

Details on this clone: The identical CDR3 is also encoded by other nucleotide sequences in the sample. This sequence joins TRBV4-2 and TRBJ2-5, with 14 bases lining up with TRBD2. CDR1 LGHNA and CDR2 YNFKEQ come from the germline V gene. The length of the CDR3 is 16 residues. Trimming removed 3 bases from V and 5 bases from J; junction bases left unmatched: 5. The CDR3 nucleotides are TGTGCCAGCAGCCAGGGACTAGCGGGAGTAGGTGAGACCCAGTACTTC. It specifies CASSQGLAGVGETQYF.

V gene TRBV29-1 combines with J gene TRBJ2-3, with a tentative D call TRBD2 (6 bases). The V gene lost 6 bases and the J gene lost 5 bases, with 18 bases spanning the gap. Germline V gene data show CDR1 as SQVTM and CDR2 as ANQGSEA. The CDR3 runs to 14 residues. CDR3 coding DNA: TGCAGCGTAACCCCCGGGACTGGGGTAGATACGCAGTATTTT. This translates into CSVTPGTGVDTQYF.

This chain links TRBV6-5 with TRBJ2-5, with 8 bases lining up with TRBD2. This CDR3 is 14 amino acids long. V dropped 2 bases and J dropped 5; count of bases not matched to a gene: 4. Germline V gene sequence: CDR1 MNHEY, CDR2 SVGAGI. CDR3 loop: CASSYGTRLETQYF. The CDR3 bases are TGTGCCAGCAGTTACGGGACTAGACTTGAGACCCAGTACTTC.

The chain couples TRBV19 to TRBJ2-2; possibly TRBD1 or TRBD2 for D (5 bases each). V was shortened by 7 bases and J by 1 base, with 13 bases between the two germline ends. Germline V gene data show CDR1 as LNHDA and CDR2 as SQIVND (reference sequence). The CDR3 loop spans 15 amino acids. The CDR3 loop reads CASTRQGVNTGELFF. The CDR3 bases are TGTGCCAGTACCCGTCAGGGAGTGAACACCGGGGAGCTGTTTTTT.

This clone was observed many times. This rearrangement joins TRBV2 to TRBJ2-7; D possibly corresponds to TRBD1 (5 bases). Germline CDR1 and CDR2: SNHLY and FYNNEI. This CDR3 has 14 residues. V lost 10 bases to trimming and J lost 1 base, with 17 bases between them. CDR3 DNA: TGTGCCAACCGGGCCTTGACAGCTTCCTACGAGCAGTACTTC. This encodes CANRALTASYEQYF.

The V gene is TRBV28, the J gene TRBJ2-2; 7 nucleotides match TRBD1. V was clipped by 2 bases and J by 7 bases; unmatched bases: 13. The CDR3 spans 17 residues. In germline, CDR1 is MDHEN, CDR2 SYDVKM. CDR3 coding DNA: TGTGCCAGCAGTTTACCCCCCATGGACAGGCTTTACGGGGAGCTGTTTTTT. Amino acids: CASSLPPMDRLYGELFF.

The V gene is TRBV19, the J gene TRBJ2-5; 16 bases fit TRBD2. J was trimmed by 10 bases and V by 5 bases; bases with no gene match: 7. This CDR3 spans 15 amino acids. CDR1 LNHDA and CDR2 SQIVND come from the germline V gene (reference sequence). The CDR3 bases are TGTGCCAGTAGTTCTGGGACTAGCGGGAGGGGTGACCAGTACTTC. It specifies CASSSGTSGRGDQYF.

On this clone itself: Given a far larger clone just one base away, this is likely a sequencing read error. The CDR3 sequence is CASSQGPAAGRRNTQYF. CDR3 DNA: TGCGCCAGCAGCCAAGGTCCAGCAGCGGGACGAAGAAATACGCAGTATTTT. The gene calls are TRBV4-1 and TRBJ2-3; 7 bases match TRBD2. Trimming removed 1 base from V and 7 bases from J; junction bases left unmatched: 14. Germline V gene lookup returns CDR1 MGHRA and CDR2 YSYEKL. This CDR3 has 17 amino acids.

This clone was counted between two and nine times. The chain joins TRBV19 to TRBJ2-1; 8 bases are a match to TRBD1. This CDR3 spans 13 amino acids. Germline V CDR1 and CDR2: LNHDA, SQIVND (reference sequence). Trimming took 4 bases from V and 7 from J; bases not matched to a gene: 3. DNA for the CDR3: TGTGCCAGTAGTACACAGGGGGGAAATGAGCAGTTCTTC. It yields the protein CASSTQGGNEQFF.

This chain links TRBV7-8 with TRBJ2-7; D may be TRBD2 (6 bases). V was trimmed by 5 bases and J by 3 bases, leaving 11 bases between them. The CDR3 is 13 residues long. Germline CDR1 reads SGHVS; CDR2 reads FQNEAQ. The CDR3 region is CASSLRRGYEQYF. The CDR3 region has the DNA TGTGCCAGCAGCCTGAGGAGGGGCTACGAGCAGTACTTC.

The CDR3 sequence is CASSEVRNQPQHF. The CDR3 DNA sequence: TGTGCCAGCAGTGAAGTGAGGAATCAGCCCCAGCATTTT. This chain links TRBV2 with TRBJ1-5; D unresolved. Trimming stripped 1 base from V and 4 bases from J, with 5 bases between. CDR3 length: 13 amino acids. CDR1 SNHLY and CDR2 FYNNEI come from the germline V gene. Based on the CDR3 plus reference TRBV2 and TRBJ1-5, the full variable domain is EPEVTQTPSHQVTQMGQEVILRCVPISNHLYFYWYRQILGQKVEFLVSFYNNEISEKSEIFDDQFSVERPDGSNFTLKIRSTKLEDSAMYFCASSEVRNQPQHFGDGTRLSIL.